Below, 12 T cell receptor beta chains from the same sample are listed, as sequenced in a study of read filtering for tumor transcriptome and immune sequencing. From about 400 ng of RNA, a library with molecular barcoded alpha/delta and beta/gamma adaptors was made. TCRdb reprocessed the reads with MiXCR, giving one entry per CDR3 protein. The sample has 30,000 to 45,000 distinct CDR3 sequences, 14% seen once. Sequencing input: a population of CD138-negative cells sorted from bone marrow. The receptors derive from a donor older than 35 with multiple myeloma.

This clonotype was counted ten times or more. The V gene is TRBV20-1, the J gene TRBJ2-7; 14 bases match TRBD2. Germline V gene data show CDR1 as DFQATT and CDR2 as SNEGSKA (reference sequence). The CDR3 has 17 residues. J gave up 6 bases and V 5 bases, and 15 bases lay outside the gene matches. The CDR3 sequence: CSAQPGLAGDSGGEQYF. The CDR3 DNA reads as TGCAGTGCTCAGCCGGGACTAGCGGGAGATAGCGGGGGCGAGCAGTACTTC.

This clonotype has ten or more counts. The rearrangement joins TRBV20-1 to TRBJ1-1; possible D gene TRBD1, 6 bases. CDR3 length: 16 amino acids. V was pared by 3 bases and J by 7 bases, with 24 bases between. Germline V gives CDR1 DFQATT, CDR2 SNEGSKA (reference sequence). The CDR3 region is CSARRSRGLGWGEAFF. DNA for the CDR3: TGCAGTGCTAGGCGGAGCAGGGGACTCGGATGGGGTGAAGCTTTCTTT.

This clonotype was counted a few times. The chain carries TRBV5-4 and TRBJ2-1; D is ambiguous. Germline CDR1 is SGHNT and CDR2 is YYREEE (reference sequence). This CDR3 is 14 amino acids long. Trimming took 5 bases from V and 4 from J, leaving 13 bases between them. The CDR3 region is CASRVGHLYNEQFF. The CDR3 bases are TGTGCCAGCAGGGTAGGGCATTTATACAATGAGCAGTTCTTC.

This clonotype was counted ten times or more. The genes are TRBV3-1 and TRBJ1-5; no firm D call. This CDR3 region has 15 residues. Trimming took off 0 bases at V and 1 base at J, with 7 bases between the two ends. Germline-derived CDR1 and CDR2 are LGHDT and YNNKEL (reference sequence). The CDR3 loop is CASSQDPLSNQPQHF. In nucleotides, the CDR3 is TGTGCCAGCAGCCAAGATCCACTCAGCAATCAGCCCCAGCATTTT. The full variable domain, rest sourced from reference TRBV3-1 and TRBJ1-5, is DTAVSQTPKYLVTQMGNDKSIKCEQNLGHDTMYWYKQDSKKFLKIMFSYNNKELIINETVPNRFSPKSPDKAHLNLHINSLELGDSAVYFCASSQDPLSNQPQHFGDGTRLSIL.

This clonotype came up many times. V and J are TRBV24-1 and TRBJ1-5, with no clear D. V was cut by 5 bases and J by 3 bases, with 10 bases left in between. Germline V gives CDR1 KGHDR, CDR2 SFDVKD. This CDR3 has 14 amino acids. CDR3 DNA sequence: TGTGCCACCAGTGCTAGGCAATCCAATCAGCCCCAGCATTTT. Translation gives CATSARQSNQPQHF.

This clonotype was recorded many times. The chain employs TRBV20-1 and TRBJ1-1; no reliable D call. This CDR3 is 12 amino acids long. CDR1 and CDR2 from the germline V gene are DFQATT and SNEGSKA (reference sequence). V lost 3 bases, J lost 5 bases, and 10 bases lay in between. CDR3 amino acids: CSARVGGTEAFF. The CDR3 nucleotides read TGCAGTGCTAGGGTGGGTGGGACTGAAGCTTTCTTT.

The chain couples TRBV6-2 or TRBV6-3 to TRBJ2-1; 9 positions agree with TRBD1. With 2 bases clipped from V and 9 bases from J, the junction kept 11 bases outside the gene matches. CDR3 length equals 16 residues. The V gene's germline CDR1 is MNHEY and CDR2 SVGEGT. In DNA, the CDR3 is TGTGCCAGCAGTTACCAGGGGGACAGGGATTCGAGTGAGCAGTTCTTC. Its translation is CASSYQGDRDSSEQFF.

The genes are TRBV9 and TRBJ1-3; no clear D gene. V lost 4 bases and J 0 bases, leaving 11 bases between the germline ends. The CDR3 has 15 amino acids. The germline V gene encodes CDR1 SGDLS and CDR2 YYNGEE. CDR3 nucleotide sequence: TGTGCCAGCAGCCCCGACGGATACTCTGGAAACACCATATATTTT. Amino acids: CASSPDGYSGNTIYF.

This clonotype has at least ten counts. The chain recombines TRBV27 with TRBJ2-7; either TRBD1 or TRBD2 may supply D (5 bases each). CDR3 length equals 14 residues. The germline gives CDR1 MNHEY, CDR2 SMNVEV (reference sequence). Deletions cut 4 bases from V and 0 bases from J, with 10 bases between. The CDR3 DNA reads TGTGCCAGCAGTTGGGCAGGGAGCTCCTACGAGCAGTACTTC. This gives the protein CASSWAGSSYEQYF.

This clonotype showed up many times. This chain connects TRBV7-9 to TRBJ1-2, with 8 bases fitting TRBD1. There are 16 residues in the CDR3. Trimming took 4 bases from V and 4 from J; bases not matched to a gene: 11. The V gene's germline CDR1 is SEHNR and CDR2 FQNEAQ (reference sequence). The CDR3 loop reads CASSSRRDRSGYGYTF. The CDR3 DNA follows: TGTGCCAGCAGCTCACGACGGGACAGGTCCGGCTATGGCTACACCTTC.

With regard to this clonotype: This sequence is one base from a far larger clone and is likely a read error. This rearrangement joins TRBV5-5 to TRBJ1-5; the match to TRBD1 covers 10 bases. CDR3 length: 13 amino acids. Trimming took 4 bases from V and 5 from J; bases not matched to a gene: 0. Germline V lookup: CDR1 SGHKS, CDR2 YYEKEE (reference sequence). In DNA, the CDR3 is TGTGCCAGCAGCGGGACAGGGGATCAGCCCCAGCATTTT. Residues: CASSGTGDQPQHF.

In its sample, this clonotype was seen many times. The chain joins TRBV4-1 to TRBJ1-5; D gene uncertain. The germline gives CDR1 MGHRA, CDR2 YSYEKL. V dropped 4 bases and J dropped 2 bases, with 12 bases sitting between them. This CDR3 comprises 15 residues. CDR3 in amino acids: CASSRAQVGNQPQHF. The CDR3 bases are TGCGCCAGCAGCCGCGCCCAAGTAGGCAATCAGCCCCAGCATTTT.